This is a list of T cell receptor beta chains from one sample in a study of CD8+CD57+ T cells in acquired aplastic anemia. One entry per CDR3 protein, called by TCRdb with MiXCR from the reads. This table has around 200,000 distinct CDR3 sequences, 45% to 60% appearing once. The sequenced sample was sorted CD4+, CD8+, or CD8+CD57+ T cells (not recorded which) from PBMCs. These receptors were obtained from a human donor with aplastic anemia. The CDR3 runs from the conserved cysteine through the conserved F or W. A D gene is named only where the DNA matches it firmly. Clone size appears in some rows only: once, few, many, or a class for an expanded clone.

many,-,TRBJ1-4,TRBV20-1,CSARDFRATNEKLFF,TGCAGTGCTAGAGATTTCCGGGCAACTAATGAAAAACTGTTTTTT
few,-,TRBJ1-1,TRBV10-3,CAISDGRVTEAFF,TGTGCCATCAGTGACGGCAGGGTCACTGAAGCTTTCTTT
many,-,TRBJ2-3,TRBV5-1,CASNLWGTSTDTQYF,TGCGCCAGCAATCTTTGGGGGACTAGCACAGATACGCAGTATTTT
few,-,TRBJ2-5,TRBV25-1,CASSDLDSQETQYF,TGTGCCAGCAGTGATTTGGACAGCCAAGAGACCCAGTACTTC
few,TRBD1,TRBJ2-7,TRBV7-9,CASSFPGQGKYF,TGTGCCAGCAGTTTTCCGGGACAGGGGAAATACTTC
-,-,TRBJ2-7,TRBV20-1,CSARVMSSYEQYF,TGTAGTGCTAGGGTGATGAGCTCCTACGAGCAGTACTTC
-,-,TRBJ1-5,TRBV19,CASSRGGGEQQPQHF,TGTGCCAGTAGTAGAGGGGGAGGGGAGCAACAGCCCCAGCATTTT
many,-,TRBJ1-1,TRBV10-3,CAISEKFGSNTEAFF,TGTGCCATCAGTGAGAAGTTTGGCTCGAACACTGAAGCTTTCTTT
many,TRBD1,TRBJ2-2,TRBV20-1,CSARGQGNTGELFF,TGCAGTGCTAGGGGACAGGGGAACACCGGGGAGCTGTTTTTT
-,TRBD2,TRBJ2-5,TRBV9,CASSVGIAGGPETQYF,TGTGCCAGCAGCGTAGGAATAGCGGGGGGGCCGGAGACCCAGTACTTC
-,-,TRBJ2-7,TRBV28,CASSLRGADEQYF,TGTGCCAGCAGTTTACGGGGCGCCGACGAGCAGTACTTC
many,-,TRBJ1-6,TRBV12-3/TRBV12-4,CASSRLMASPLHF,TGTGCCAGCAGTCGCCTCATGGCCTCACCCCTCCACTTT
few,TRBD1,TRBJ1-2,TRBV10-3,CAIRGQGGDGYTF,TGTGCCATCAGAGGACAGGGTGGAGATGGCTACACCTTC
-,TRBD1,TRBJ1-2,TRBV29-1,CSVDPGQGGYGYTF,TGCAGCGTCGACCCGGGACAGGGAGGCTATGGCTACACCTTC
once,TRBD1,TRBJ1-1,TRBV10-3,CATQTGMNTEAFF,TGTGCCACCCAGACAGGGATGAACACTGAAGCTTTCTTT
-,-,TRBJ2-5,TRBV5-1,CASRVGVSETQYF,TGCGCCAGCAGGGTCGGAGTTTCGGAGACCCAGTACTTC
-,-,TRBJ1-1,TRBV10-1,CASSESMGGRQAEAFF,TGCGCCAGCAGTGAGTCGATGGGGGGCAGGCAAGCTGAAGCTTTCTTT
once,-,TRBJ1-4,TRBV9,CASSPGPSYEKLFF,TGTGCCAGCAGCCCCGGGCCTTCGTATGAAAAACTGTTTTTT
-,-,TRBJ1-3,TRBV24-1,CATSSPPRGRGGNTIYF,TGTGCCACCAGTTCCCCCCCCCGGGGAAGAGGTGGAAACACCATATATTTT
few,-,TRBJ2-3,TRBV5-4,CASSYQNDLERPTDTQYF,TGTGCCAGCAGCTACCAAAATGATCTAGAGCGACCCACAGATACGCAGTATTTT
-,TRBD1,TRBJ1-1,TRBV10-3,CAIGGQGWSEAFF,TGTGCCATCGGGGGACAGGGTTGGTCTGAAGCTTTCTTT
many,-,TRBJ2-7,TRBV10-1,CASRPTASSYEQYF,TGCGCCAGCAGACCGACAGCGAGCTCCTACGAGCAGTACTTC
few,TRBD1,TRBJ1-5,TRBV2,CASRGQGTQPQHF,TGTGCCAGCAGGGGACAGGGAACTCAGCCCCAGCATTTT
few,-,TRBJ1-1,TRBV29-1,CSVEVSPNTEAFF,TGCAGCGTTGAAGTTTCCCCGAACACTGAAGCTTTCTTT
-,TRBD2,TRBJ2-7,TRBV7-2,CASSLDPSGPEQYF,TGTGCCAGCAGCTTAGATCCTAGCGGGCCCGAGCAGTACTTC
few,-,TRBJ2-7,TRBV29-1,CSVSSGIHEQYF,TGCAGCGTTTCCTCAGGGATCCACGAGCAGTACTTC
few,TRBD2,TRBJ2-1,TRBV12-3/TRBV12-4,CASSLALASGGSHERFF,TGTGCCAGCAGTTTAGCGCTGGCTAGCGGGGGCAGCCACGAGCGGTTCTTC
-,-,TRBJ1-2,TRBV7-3,CASSIYREDYGYTF,TGTGCCAGCAGCATTTACAGGGAGGACTATGGCTACACCTTC
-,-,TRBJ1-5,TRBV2,CASSRMGLGNQPLHF,TGTGCCAGCAGCCGCATGGGACTGGGAAATCAGCCCCTGCATTTT